This T cell receptor beta chain was retrieved from a study of long-term antiretroviral therapy in people with HIV. Study-level findings and limits: Whichever time point was examined, clones expanded before ART dominated the repertoire. The study found narrower CDR3 length ranges in HIV repertoires than in controls. Once patients were on ART, diversity went higher but still fell short of transplant donor controls.

Trimming removed 7 bases from V and 0 bases from J, with 10 bases in between. The V gene's germline CDR1 is SGDLS and CDR2 YYNGEE. The CDR3 runs 13 residues. Concerning this clone: Its antigen remains unknown.

Researchers ran immunoSEQ v3.0 at survey level. Target depth was roughly 35,000-55,000 T-cell genomes per sample. The assay was immunoSEQ multiplex PCR, and TCRdb's table has in-frame clones only and misses some. The table shows 31,000 or so clones, with 95% to 96% occurring only once. The source material was unsorted PBMCs, sampled roughly 6.4 years after starting antiretroviral therapy. This receptor was identified in a man in his thirties or forties with HIV. The chain recombines TRBV9 with TRBJ1-1; D is unclear. CDR3 bases: TGTGCCAGCCGAGGACCTATGAACACTGAAGCTTTCTTT. The encoded protein is CASRGPMNTEAFF.